This T cell receptor (beta chain) was recovered during a study of T cell changes during pregnancy in multiple sclerosis. Data came from immunoSEQ multiplex PCR; TCRdb stores just in-frame clones and leaves some out. The table lists 95,000 to 100,000 clones, about 90% of them singletons. Germline V gene lookup returns CDR1 MGHRA and CDR2 YSYEKL. The CDR3 runs 14 residues. The receptor comes from a female donor with multiple sclerosis, enrolled in a pregnancy study. The V and J genes are TRBV4-1 and TRBJ2-5; 8 bases are a match to TRBD2. The end of the DNA fits TRBJ2-7 better, so the J call may be wrong. The source material was peripheral blood, sampled in the second trimester of pregnancy. The CDR3, as DNA: TGCGCCAGCAGCGCAAGCGGGAGTTACTACGAGCAGTACTTC. Residues: CASSASGSYYEQYF.